These 9 T cell receptor beta chains originate from one sample sequenced in a study of T cells in Graves' hyperthyroidism and ophthalmopathy. Researchers took RNA transcripts and amplified the TCR beta CDR3 regions from them. The TCR CDR3 was amplified in a first-round RT-PCR using the HTBI primer set. Via MiXCR, TCRdb re-called the multiplex PCR reads, giving one row per CDR3 protein. This sample has 650,000 to 800,000 distinct CDR3 sequences, with about 45% found just once. Sample: peripheral blood or thyroid tissue (not recorded which). Every receptor here comes from an adult man with Graves' disease, either hyperthyroidism or ophthalmopathy (not recorded which).

This clonotype was counted between two and nine times. The V call is TRBV7-3, the J call TRBJ1-1; D uncertain. CDR3 length equals 13 residues. Trimming shortened V by 1 base and J by 3 bases, and 6 bases separated the two germline ends. Germline loops: CDR1 SGHTA, CDR2 FQGTGA. The CDR3 loop reads CASSLMVDTEAFF. The CDR3 DNA reads as TGTGCCAGCAGCTTAATGGTGGACACTGAAGCTTTCTTT.

For this clonotype: Germline is not matched at one junction end, which may reflect a read error. The chain uses TRBV24-1 and TRBJ1-5; D uncertain. The CDR3 has 14 residues. CDR1 is KGHDR and CDR2 is SFDVKD in the germline V gene. This CDR3 reads CATSEPGSDQPRHF. CDR3 bases: TGTGCCACCAGTGAACCAGGATCCGATCAGCCCCGGCATTTT.

This clonotype came up a few times. The chain is built from TRBV20-1 and TRBJ2-5; D may match TRBD1 or TRBD2 (5 bases each). CDR1 DFQATT and CDR2 SNEGSKA come from the germline V gene (reference sequence). The V gene lost 6 bases and the J gene lost 7 bases, with 18 bases spanning the gap. There are 13 residues in the CDR3. The CDR3 coding sequence is TGCAGTGCCCGGGACCGTGTGCGTGCGACCCAGTACTTC. Encoded protein: CSARDRVRATQYF.

This clonotype has a handful of counts. The V call is TRBV2, the J call TRBJ1-4; D perhaps matches TRBD1 (5 bases). The CDR3 length is 16 residues. The V gene lost 6 bases and the J gene lost 0 bases, with 14 bases spanning the gap. Germline V gene lookup returns CDR1 SNHLY and CDR2 FYNNEI. The CDR3 spells CASSQDGTATNEKLFF. DNA for the CDR3: TGTGCCAGCAGCCAAGACGGGACCGCAACTAATGAAAAACTGTTTTTT.

This clonotype was found a few times. The CDR3 DNA reads TGTGCCAGCAGTCAGAGGGACAGGGGGCAGCCCCAGCATTTT. Its protein is CASSQRDRGQPQHF. V usage is TRBV6-6 and J usage is TRBJ1-5, with TRBD1 matching over 11 bases. CDR3 length equals 14 residues. CDR1 MNHNY and CDR2 SVGAGI come from the germline V gene (reference sequence). J lost 7 bases, V lost 5 bases, and 4 bases had no gene match.

The rearrangement uses TRBV25-1 and TRBJ1-2; D possibly corresponds to TRBD1 (5 bases). V shed 4 bases and J shed 3 bases, with 15 bases lying between them. In germline, CDR1 is MGHDK, CDR2 SYGVNS. The CDR3 extends over 15 amino acids. CDR3 loop: CASSGDRQWDYGYTF. The CDR3 DNA reads as TGTGCCAGCAGTGGTGACAGACAGTGGGACTATGGCTACACCTTC.

This chain connects TRBV7-4 to TRBJ2-5; 8 nucleotides line up with TRBD1. The CDR3 is made up of 15 amino acids. Germline V CDR1 and CDR2: SGHVT, SQSDAQ. The ends lost 3 bases at V and 5 bases at J; junction bases unmatched: 8. The CDR3 coding sequence is TGTGCCAGCAGCTTGCAGCAGGGGGCTTTGGAGACCCAGTACTTC. Its translation is CASSLQQGALETQYF.

This chain links TRBV10-3 with TRBJ1-5; D possibly corresponds to TRBD1 (5 bases). V lost 8 bases and J lost 1, with 12 bases in between. Germline V gene sequence: CDR1 ENHRY, CDR2 SYGVKD. The CDR3 extends over 14 amino acids. This CDR3 reads CAIGGNLSNQPQHF. In DNA, the CDR3 is TGTGCCATCGGGGGGAATTTGAGCAATCAGCCCCAGCATTTT.

For this clonotype: As the CDR3 is not closed by the conserved phenylalanine or tryptophan, this likely results from a read error. The chain has TRBV12-3 or TRBV12-4 and TRBJ2-5, with D tentatively TRBD1 or TRBD2 (5 bases each). V lost 2 bases and J 9 bases, leaving 13 bases between the germline ends. The CDR3 consists of 13 residues. CDR3 residues: CASSLTGPRAQYL. Here the CDR3 DNA reads TGTGCCAGCAGTTTAACGGGGCCTAGGGCCCAGTACCTC.